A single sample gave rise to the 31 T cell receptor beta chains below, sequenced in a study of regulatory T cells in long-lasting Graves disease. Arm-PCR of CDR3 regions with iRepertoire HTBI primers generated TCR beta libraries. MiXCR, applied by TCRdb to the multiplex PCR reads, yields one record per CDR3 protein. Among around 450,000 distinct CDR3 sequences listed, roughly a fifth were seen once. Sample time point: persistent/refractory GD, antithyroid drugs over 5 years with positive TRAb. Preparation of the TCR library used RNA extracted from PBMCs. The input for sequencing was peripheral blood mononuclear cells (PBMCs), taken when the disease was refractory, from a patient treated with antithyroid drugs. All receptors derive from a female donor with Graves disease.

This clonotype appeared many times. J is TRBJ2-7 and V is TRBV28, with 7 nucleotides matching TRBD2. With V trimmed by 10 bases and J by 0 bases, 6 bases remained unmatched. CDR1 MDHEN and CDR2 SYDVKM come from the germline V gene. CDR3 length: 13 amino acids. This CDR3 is CAIREESSYEQYF. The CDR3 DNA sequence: TGTGCCATTCGGGAGGAGAGCTCCTACGAGCAGTACTTC.

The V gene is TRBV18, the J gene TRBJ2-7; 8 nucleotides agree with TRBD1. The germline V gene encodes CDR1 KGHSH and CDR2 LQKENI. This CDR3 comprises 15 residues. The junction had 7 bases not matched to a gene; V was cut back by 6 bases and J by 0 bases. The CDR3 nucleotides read TGTGCCAGCTCCCACCGGGACAGGAGCTCCTACGAGCAGTACTTC. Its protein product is CASSHRDRSSYEQYF.

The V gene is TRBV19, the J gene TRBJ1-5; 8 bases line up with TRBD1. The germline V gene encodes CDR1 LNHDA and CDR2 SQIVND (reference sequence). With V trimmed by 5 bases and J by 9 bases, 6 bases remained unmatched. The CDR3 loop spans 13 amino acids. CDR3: CASSSTGVRPQHF. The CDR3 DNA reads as TGTGCCAGTAGTTCGACAGGGGTAAGGCCCCAGCATTTT.

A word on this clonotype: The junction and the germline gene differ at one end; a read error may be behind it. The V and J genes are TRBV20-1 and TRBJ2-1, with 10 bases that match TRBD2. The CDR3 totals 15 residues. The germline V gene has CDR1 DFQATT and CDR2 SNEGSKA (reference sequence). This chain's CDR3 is CSARDGAGGLGEQFF. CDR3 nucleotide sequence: TGCAGTGCCAGAGATGGAGCGGGAGGGCTCGGTGAGCAGTTCTTC.

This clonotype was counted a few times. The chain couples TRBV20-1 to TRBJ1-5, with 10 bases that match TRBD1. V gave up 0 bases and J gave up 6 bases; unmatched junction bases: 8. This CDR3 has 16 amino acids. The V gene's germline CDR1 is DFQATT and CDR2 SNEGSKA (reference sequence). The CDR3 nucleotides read TGCAGTGCTAGAGACCCGGGACAGGGGACGGCTCAGCCCCAGCATTTT. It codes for CSARDPGQGTAQPQHF.

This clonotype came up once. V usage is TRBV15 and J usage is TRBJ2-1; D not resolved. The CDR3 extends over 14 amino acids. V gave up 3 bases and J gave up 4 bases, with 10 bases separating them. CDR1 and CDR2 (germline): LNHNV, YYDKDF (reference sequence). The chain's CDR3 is CATSSTASYNEQFF. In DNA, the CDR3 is TGTGCCACCAGCAGTACCGCGTCTTACAATGAGCAGTTCTTC.

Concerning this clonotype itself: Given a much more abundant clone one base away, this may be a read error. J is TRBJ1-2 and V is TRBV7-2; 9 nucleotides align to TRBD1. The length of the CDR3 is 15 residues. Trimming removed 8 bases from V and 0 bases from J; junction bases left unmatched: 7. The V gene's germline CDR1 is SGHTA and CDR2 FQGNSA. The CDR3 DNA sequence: TGTGCCAGCGGCCCTGGACAGGGGTCTAACTATGGCTACACCTTC. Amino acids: CASGPGQGSNYGYTF.

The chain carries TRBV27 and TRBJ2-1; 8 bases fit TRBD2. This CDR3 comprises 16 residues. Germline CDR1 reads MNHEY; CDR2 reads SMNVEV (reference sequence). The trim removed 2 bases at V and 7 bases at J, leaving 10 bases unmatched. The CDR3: CASSLLMRGENNEQFF. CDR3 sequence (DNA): TGTGCCAGCAGTTTACTCATGCGGGGGGAGAATAATGAGCAGTTCTTC.

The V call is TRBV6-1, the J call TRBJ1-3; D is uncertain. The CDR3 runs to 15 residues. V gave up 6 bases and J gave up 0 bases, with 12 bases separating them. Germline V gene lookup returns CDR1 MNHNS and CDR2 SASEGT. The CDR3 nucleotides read TGTGCCAGCAGGTCCAGATTCCTCTCTGGAAACACCATATATTTT. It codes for CASRSRFLSGNTIYF.

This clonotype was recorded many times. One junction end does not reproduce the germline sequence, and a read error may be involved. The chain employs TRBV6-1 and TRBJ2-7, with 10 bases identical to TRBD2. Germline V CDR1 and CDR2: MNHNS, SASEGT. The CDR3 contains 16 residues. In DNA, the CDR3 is TGTGCCAGCAGTCAAGCGGGACTAGCGCTATCCTACGAGCAGTACTTC. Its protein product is CASSQAGLALSYEQYF.

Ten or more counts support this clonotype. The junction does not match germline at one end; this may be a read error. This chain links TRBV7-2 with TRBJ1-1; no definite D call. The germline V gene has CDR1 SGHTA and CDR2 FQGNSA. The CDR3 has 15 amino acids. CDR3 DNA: TGTGCCAGCAGCTCGTTTCTCGGATTCCCTAACGAGACCCCATTT. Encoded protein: CASSSFLGFPNETPF.

Written as DNA, the CDR3 is TGTGCCAGCAGTTTACGGCAGGGCAGCACAGATACGCAGTATTTT. It encodes CASSLRQGSTDTQYF. The chain combines TRBV28 with TRBJ2-3; perhaps TRBD1 as D (5 bases). The V end was cut by 2 bases, the J end by 0 bases, with 9 bases between. The CDR3 is 15 residues long. Germline CDR1 and CDR2: MDHEN and SYDVKM.

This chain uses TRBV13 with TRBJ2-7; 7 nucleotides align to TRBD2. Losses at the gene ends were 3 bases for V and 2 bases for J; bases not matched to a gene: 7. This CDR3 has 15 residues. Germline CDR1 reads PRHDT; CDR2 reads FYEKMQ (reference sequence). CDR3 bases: TGTGCCAGCAGCTTTAAAGAGCGGGGAACCTACGAGCAGTACTTC. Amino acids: CASSFKERGTYEQYF.

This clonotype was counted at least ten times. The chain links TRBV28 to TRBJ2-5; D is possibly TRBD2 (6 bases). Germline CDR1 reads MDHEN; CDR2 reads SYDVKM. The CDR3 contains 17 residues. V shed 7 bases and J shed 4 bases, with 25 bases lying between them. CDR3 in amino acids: CASIPRAGREMGETQYF. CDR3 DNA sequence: TGTGCCAGCATCCCCCGGGCGGGAAGGGAAATGGGAGAGACCCAGTACTTC.

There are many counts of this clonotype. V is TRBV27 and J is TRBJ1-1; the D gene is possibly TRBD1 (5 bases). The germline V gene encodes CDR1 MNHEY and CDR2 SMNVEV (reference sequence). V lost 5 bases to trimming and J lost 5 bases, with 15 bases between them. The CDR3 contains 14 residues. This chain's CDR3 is CASSPSTGHTEAFF. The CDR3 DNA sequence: TGTGCCAGCAGTCCATCAACAGGTCATACTGAAGCTTTCTTT.

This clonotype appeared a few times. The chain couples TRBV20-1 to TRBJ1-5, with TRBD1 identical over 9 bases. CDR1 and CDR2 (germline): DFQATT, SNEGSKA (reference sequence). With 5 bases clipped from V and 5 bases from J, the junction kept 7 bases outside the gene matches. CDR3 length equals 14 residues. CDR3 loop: CSAQKTGGYQPQHF. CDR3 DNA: TGCAGTGCTCAGAAAACAGGGGGCTATCAGCCCCAGCATTTT.

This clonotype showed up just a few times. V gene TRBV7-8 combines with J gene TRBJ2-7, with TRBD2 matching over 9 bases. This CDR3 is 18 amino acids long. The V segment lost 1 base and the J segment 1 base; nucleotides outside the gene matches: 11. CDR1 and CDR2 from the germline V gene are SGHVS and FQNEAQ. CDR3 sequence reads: CASSLGSGALAGSYEQYF. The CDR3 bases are TGTGCCAGCAGCTTAGGATCAGGGGCTCTAGCGGGGTCCTACGAGCAGTACTTC.

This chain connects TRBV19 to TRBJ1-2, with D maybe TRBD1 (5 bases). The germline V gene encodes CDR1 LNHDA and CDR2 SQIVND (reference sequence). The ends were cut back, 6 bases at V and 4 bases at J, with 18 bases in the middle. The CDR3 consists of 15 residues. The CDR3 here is CASSLPKGQSYGYTF. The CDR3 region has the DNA TGTGCCAGTAGCCTCCCGAAGGGGCAGAGCTATGGCTACACCTTC.

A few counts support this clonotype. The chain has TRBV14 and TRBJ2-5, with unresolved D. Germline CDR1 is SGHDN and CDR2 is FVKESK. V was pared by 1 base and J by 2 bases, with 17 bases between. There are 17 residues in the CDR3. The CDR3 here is CASSQGVNFSSQETQYF. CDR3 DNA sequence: TGTGCCAGCAGCCAAGGGGTTAACTTTTCCTCTCAAGAGACCCAGTACTTC.

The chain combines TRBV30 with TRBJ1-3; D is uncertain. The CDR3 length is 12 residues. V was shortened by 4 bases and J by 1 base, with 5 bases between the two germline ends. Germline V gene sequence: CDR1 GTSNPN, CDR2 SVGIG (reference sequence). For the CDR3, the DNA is TGTGCCTGGAAGAAGTCTGGAAACACCATATATTTT. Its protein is CAWKKSGNTIYF.

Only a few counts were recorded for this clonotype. The CDR3 sequence: CASRGTGGYVAQYF. In DNA form, the CDR3 reads TGTGCCAGCAGAGGGACAGGGGGTTACGTGGCCCAGTACTTC. This rearrangement joins TRBV7-2 to TRBJ2-5; 11 bases agree with TRBD1. CDR1 is SGHTA and CDR2 is FQGNSA in the germline V gene. With V trimmed by 6 bases and J by 9 bases, 9 bases remained unmatched. The CDR3 loop spans 14 amino acids.

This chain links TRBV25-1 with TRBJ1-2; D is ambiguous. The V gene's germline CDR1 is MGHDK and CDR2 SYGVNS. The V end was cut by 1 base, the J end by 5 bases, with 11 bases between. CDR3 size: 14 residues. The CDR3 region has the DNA TGTGCCAGCAGTGAATCGGCAGGAGAATATGGCTACACCTTC. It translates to CASSESAGEYGYTF.

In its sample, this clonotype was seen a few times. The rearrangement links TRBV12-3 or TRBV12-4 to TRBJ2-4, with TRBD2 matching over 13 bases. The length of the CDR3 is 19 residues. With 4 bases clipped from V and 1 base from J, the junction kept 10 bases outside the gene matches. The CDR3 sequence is CASSSLLAGGLGAKNIQYF. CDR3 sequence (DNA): TGTGCCAGCAGTTCCCTACTAGCGGGAGGGCTCGGGGCCAAAAACATTCAGTACTTC.

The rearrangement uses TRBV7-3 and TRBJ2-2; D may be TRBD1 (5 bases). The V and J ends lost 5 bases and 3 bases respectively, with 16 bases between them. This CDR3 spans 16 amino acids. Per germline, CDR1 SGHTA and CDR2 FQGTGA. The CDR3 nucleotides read TGTGCCAGCAGCGGCCACCAGGGATTTGACACCGGGGAGCTGTTTTTT. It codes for CASSGHQGFDTGELFF.

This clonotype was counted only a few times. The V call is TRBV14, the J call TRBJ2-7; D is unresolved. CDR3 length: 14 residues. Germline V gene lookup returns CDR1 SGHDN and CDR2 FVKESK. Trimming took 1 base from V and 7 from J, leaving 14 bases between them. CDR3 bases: TGTGCCAGCAGCCAAGTCCCTTCCCTGCGTGAGCAGTACTTC. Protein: CASSQVPSLREQYF. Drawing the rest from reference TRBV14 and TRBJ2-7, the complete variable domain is EAGVTQFPSHSVIEKGQTVTLRCDPISGHDNLYWYRRVMGKEIKFLLHFVKESKQDESGMPNNRFLAERTGGTYSTLKVQPAELEDSGVYFCASSQVPSLREQYFGPGTRLTVT.

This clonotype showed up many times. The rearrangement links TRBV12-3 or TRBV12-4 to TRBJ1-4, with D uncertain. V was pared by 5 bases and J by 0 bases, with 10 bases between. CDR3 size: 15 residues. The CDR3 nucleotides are TGTGCCAGCAGTACCCGACAAGCAACTAATGAAAAACTGTTTTTT. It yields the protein CASSTRQATNEKLFF.

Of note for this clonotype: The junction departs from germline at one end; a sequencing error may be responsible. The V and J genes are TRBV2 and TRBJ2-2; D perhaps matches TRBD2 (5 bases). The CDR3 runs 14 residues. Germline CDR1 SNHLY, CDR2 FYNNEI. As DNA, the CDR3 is TGTGCCAGCAGCCCGGACCTCGGCACCGGGGAGCTGGTTTTT. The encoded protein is CASSPDLGTGELVF.

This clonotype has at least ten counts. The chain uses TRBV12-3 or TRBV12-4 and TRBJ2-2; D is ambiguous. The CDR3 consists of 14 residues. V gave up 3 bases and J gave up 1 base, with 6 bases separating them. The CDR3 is CASSLRKNTGELFF. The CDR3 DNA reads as TGTGCCAGCAGTTTGCGGAAGAACACCGGGGAGCTGTTTTTT.

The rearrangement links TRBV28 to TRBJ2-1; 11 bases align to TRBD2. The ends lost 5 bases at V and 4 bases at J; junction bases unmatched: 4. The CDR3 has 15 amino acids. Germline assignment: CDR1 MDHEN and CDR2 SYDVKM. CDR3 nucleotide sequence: TGTGCCAGCAGTATTAGCGGGGGGGGTTACAATGAGCAGTTCTTC. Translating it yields CASSISGGGYNEQFF.

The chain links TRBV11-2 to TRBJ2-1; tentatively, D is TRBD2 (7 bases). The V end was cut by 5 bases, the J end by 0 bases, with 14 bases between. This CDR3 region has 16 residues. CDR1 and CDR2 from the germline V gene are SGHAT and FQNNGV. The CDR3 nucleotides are TGTGCCAGCAGCCCAGTGGGGGGGGCCTCCTACAATGAGCAGTTCTTC. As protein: CASSPVGGASYNEQFF.

CDR3 DNA sequence: TGTGCCAGCAGCCCCGGGAGGTGGACCGGGGAGCTGTTTTTT. Translating gives CASSPGRWTGELFF. The chain recombines TRBV12-3 or TRBV12-4 with TRBJ2-2, with 7 bases lining up with TRBD2. This CDR3 is 14 amino acids long. V lost 6 bases and J lost 5; bases outside the gene matches: 6.